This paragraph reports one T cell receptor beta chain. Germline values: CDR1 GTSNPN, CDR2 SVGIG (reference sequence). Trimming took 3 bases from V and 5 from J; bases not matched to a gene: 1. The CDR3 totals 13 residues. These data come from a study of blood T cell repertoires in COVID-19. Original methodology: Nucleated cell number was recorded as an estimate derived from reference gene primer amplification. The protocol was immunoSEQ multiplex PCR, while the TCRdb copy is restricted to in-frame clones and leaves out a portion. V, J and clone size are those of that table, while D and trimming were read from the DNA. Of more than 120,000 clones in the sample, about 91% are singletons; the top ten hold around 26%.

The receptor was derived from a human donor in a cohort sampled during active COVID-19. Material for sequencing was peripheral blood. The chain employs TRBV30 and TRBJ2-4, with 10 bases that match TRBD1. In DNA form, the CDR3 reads TGTGCCTGGAGGACAGGGGGCGAAAACATTCAGTACTTC. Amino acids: CAWRTGGENIQYF. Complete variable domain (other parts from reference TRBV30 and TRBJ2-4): SQTIHQWPATLVQPVGSPLSLECTVEGTSNPNLYWYRQAAGRGLQLLFYSVGIGQISSEVPQNLSASRPQDRQFILSSKKLLLSDSGFYLCAWRTGGENIQYFGAGTRLSVL.